This T cell receptor beta chain is drawn from a study of OX40 agonist ivuxolimab in advanced cancers. The overall study: Ivuxolimab, an agonist antibody against OX40 (CD134), was given to patients. Partial responses occurred in Three dose-escalation patients, one with hepatocellular carcinoma and two with cutaneous melanoma. Study-wide results and limits: CD8+ T cells showed, on average, more clonal expansion than CD4+ cells. The antigens recognized by the expanded peripheral T cells, that is their antigen specificity, were not determined.

A note on this clone: The antigen is unknown.

Germline V CDR1 and CDR2: LNHDA, SQIVND (reference sequence). The CDR3 spans 14 residues. The V end lost 5 bases, the J end lost 4 bases, and 12 bases lay between the germline ends. Data came from immunoSEQ multiplex PCR; TCRdb stores just in-frame clones and leaves some out. Of tens of thousands of clones in the sample, 79% were seen once. This chain joins TRBV19 and TRBJ1-3; tentatively, D is TRBD1 (5 bases). The specimen comprised CD4+ or CD8+ T cells sorted from blood, sampled in a trial of the OX40 agonist ivuxolimab. The sequence came from an adult with an advanced solid tumor such as melanoma, head and neck, liver or kidney cancer. This CDR3 is CASSAGTRGNTIYF. The CDR3 DNA is TGTGCCAGTAGTGCCGGGACCCGAGGAAACACCATATATTTT.